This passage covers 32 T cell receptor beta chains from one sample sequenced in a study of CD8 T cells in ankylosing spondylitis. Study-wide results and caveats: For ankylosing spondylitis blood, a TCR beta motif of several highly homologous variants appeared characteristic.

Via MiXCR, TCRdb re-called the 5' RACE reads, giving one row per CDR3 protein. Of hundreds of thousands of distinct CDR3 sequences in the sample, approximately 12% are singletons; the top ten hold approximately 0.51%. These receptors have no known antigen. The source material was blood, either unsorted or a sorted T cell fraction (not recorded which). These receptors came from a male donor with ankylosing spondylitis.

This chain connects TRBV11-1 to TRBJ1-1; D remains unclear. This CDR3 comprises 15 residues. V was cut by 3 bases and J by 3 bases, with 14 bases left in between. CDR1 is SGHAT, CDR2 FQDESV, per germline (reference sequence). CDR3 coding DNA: TGTGCCAGCAGCTTTCATCCCGCGCCAGACACTGAAGCTTTCTTT. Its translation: CASSFHPAPDTEAFF.

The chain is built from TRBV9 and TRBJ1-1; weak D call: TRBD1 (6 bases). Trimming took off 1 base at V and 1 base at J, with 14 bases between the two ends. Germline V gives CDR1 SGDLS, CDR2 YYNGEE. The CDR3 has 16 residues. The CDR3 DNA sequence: TGTGCCAGCAGCGTACGCCCGGGGGCGAGGAACACTGAAGCTTTCTTT. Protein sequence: CASSVRPGARNTEAFF.

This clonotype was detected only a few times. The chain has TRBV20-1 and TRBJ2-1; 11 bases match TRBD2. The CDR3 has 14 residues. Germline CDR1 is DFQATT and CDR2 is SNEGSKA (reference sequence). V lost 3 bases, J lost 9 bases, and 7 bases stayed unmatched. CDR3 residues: CSARGTSGQGEQFF. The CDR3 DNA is TGCAGTGCTAGGGGGACTAGCGGCCAAGGTGAGCAGTTCTTC.

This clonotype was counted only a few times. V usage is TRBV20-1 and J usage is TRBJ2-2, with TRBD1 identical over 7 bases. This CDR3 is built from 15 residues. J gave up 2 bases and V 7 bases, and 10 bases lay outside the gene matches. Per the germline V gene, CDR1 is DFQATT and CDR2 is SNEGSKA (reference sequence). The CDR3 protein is CSVNTDRINTGELFF. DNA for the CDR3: TGCAGTGTAAACACGGACAGGATTAACACCGGGGAGCTGTTTTTT.

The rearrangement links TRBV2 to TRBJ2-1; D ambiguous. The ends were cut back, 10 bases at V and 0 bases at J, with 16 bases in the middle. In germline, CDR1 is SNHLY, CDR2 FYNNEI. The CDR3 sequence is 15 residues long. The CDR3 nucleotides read TGTGCCACTTCCCTGGCGAGGAGCTCCTACAATGAGCAGTTCTTC. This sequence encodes CATSLARSSYNEQFF. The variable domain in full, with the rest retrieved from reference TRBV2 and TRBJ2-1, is EPEVTQTPSHQVTQMGQEVILRCVPISNHLYFYWYRQILGQKVEFLVSFYNNEISEKSEIFDDQFSVERPDGSNFTLKIRSTKLEDSAMYFCATSLARSSYNEQFFGPGTRLTVL.

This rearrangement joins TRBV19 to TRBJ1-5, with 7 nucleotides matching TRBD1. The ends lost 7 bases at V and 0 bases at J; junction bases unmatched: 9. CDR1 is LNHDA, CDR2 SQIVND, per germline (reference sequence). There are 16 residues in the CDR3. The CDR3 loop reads CASTNHGQASNQPQHF. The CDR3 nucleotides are TGTGCCAGTACCAACCACGGACAGGCTAGCAATCAGCCCCAGCATTTT.

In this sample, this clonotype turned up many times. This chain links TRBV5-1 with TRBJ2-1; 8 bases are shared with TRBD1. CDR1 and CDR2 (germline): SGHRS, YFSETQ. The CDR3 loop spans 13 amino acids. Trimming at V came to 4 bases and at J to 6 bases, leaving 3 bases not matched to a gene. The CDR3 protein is CASSLTGVNEQFF. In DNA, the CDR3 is TGCGCCAGCAGCCTGACAGGGGTCAATGAGCAGTTCTTC.

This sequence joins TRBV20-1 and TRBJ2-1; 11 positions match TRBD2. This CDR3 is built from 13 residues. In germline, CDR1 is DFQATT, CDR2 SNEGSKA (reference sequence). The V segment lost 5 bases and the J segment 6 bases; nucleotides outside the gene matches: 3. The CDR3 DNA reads TGCAGTGCTGGACTAGCGGGCCTCAATGAGCAGTTCTTC. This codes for CSAGLAGLNEQFF.

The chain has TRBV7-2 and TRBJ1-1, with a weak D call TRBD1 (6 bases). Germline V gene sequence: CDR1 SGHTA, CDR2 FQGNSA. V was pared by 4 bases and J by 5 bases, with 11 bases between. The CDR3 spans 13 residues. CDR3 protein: CASSSDRKTEAFF. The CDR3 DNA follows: TGTGCCAGCAGCTCAGACAGGAAGACTGAAGCTTTCTTT.

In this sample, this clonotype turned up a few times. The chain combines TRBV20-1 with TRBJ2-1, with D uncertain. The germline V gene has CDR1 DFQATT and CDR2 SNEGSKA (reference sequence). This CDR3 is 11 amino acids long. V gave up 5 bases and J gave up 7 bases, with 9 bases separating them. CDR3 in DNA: TGCAGTGCTTTGAAGGGAAATGAGCAGTTCTTC. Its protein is CSALKGNEQFF.

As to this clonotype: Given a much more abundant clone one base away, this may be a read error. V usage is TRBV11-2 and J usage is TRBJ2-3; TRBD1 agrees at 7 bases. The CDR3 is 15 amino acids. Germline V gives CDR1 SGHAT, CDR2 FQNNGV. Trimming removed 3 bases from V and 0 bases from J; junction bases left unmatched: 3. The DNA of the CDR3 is TGTGCCAGCAGCTTCAGCAGGGGGAGCACAGATACGCAGTATTTT. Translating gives CASSFSRGSTDTQYF.

The DNA of the CDR3 is TGCGCCAGCAGCCAATCAGACCGGATGAGGGGCTACACCTTC. This gives the protein CASSQSDRMRGYTF. The chain employs TRBV4-1 and TRBJ1-2; D is ambiguous. CDR1 and CDR2 from the germline V gene are MGHRA and YSYEKL. V dropped 2 bases and J dropped 8 bases, with 15 bases sitting between them. CDR3 length equals 14 residues.

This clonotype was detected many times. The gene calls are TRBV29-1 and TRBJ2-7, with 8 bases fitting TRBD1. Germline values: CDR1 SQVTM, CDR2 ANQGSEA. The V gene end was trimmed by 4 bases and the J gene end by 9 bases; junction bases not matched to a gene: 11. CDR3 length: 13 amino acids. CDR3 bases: TGCAGCGTTGCGGGACAGGCCGACGGAACGCAGTACTTC. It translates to CSVAGQADGTQYF.

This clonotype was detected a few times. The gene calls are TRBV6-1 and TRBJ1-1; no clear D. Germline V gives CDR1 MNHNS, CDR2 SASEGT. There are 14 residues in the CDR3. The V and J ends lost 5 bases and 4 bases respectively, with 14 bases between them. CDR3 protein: CASSRLTEITEAFF. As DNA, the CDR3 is TGTGCCAGCAGTAGACTTACGGAGATCACTGAAGCTTTCTTT.

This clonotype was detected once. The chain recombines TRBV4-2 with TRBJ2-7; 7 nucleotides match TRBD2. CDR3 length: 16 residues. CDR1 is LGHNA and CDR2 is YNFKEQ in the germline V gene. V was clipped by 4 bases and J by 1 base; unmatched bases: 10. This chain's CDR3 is CASSRGGSGASYEQYF. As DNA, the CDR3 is TGTGCCAGCAGCCGCGGCGGGAGCGGGGCTTCCTACGAGCAGTACTTC.

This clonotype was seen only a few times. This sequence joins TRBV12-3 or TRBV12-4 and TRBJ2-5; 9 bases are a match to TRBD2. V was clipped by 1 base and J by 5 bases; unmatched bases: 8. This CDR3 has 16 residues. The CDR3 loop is CASSLVGGLALETQYF. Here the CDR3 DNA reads TGTGCCAGCAGTTTAGTAGGGGGACTAGCCTTGGAGACCCAGTACTTC.

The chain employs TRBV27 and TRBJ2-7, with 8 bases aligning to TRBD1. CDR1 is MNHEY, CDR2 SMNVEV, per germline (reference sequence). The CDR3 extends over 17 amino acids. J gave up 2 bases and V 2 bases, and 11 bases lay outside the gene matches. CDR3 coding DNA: TGTGCCAGCAGTTTACTCCCCTTGGGACAGGCCACCTACGAGCAGTACTTC. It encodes CASSLLPLGQATYEQYF.

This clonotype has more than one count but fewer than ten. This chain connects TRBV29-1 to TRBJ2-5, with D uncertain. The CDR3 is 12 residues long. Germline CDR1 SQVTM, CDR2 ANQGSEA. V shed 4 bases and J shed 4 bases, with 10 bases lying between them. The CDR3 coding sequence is TGCAGCGTTGCCGGAAATTCAGAGACCCAGTACTTC. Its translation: CSVAGNSETQYF. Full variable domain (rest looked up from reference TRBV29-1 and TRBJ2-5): SAVISQKPSRDICQRGTSLTIQCQVDSQVTMMFWYRQQPGQSLTLIATANQGSEATYESGFVIDKFPISRPNLTFSTLTVSNMSPEDSSIYLCSVAGNSETQYFGPGTRLLVL.

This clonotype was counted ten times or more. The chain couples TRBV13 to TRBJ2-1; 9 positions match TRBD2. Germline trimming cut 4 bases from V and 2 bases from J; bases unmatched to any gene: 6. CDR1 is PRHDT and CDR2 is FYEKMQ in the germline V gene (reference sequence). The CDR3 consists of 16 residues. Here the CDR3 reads CASSYAAGGTYNEQFF. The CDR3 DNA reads TGTGCCAGCAGCTACGCAGCGGGAGGTACCTACAATGAGCAGTTCTTC.

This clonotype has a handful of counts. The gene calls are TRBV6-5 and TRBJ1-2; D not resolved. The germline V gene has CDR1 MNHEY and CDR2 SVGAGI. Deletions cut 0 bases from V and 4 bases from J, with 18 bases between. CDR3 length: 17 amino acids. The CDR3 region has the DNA TGTGCCAGCAGTTACTCGAGGGTCAGTCAGTATTTCTATGGCTACACCTTC. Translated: CASSYSRVSQYFYGYTF.

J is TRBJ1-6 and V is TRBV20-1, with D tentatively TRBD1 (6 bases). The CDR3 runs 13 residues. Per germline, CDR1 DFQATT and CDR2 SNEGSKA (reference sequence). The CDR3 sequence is CIAGGGGNSPLHF. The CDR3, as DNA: TGCATCGCGGGAGGGGGGGGTAATTCACCCCTCCACTTT.

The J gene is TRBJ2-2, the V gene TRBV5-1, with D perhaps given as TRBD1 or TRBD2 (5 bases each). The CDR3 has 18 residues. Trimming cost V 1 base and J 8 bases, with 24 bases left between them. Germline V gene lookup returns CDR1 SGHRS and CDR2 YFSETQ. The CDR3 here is CASSLRQGDLGLAGELFF. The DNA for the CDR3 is TGCGCCAGCAGCTTGCGGCAGGGAGACTTAGGGTTGGCTGGGGAGCTGTTTTTT.

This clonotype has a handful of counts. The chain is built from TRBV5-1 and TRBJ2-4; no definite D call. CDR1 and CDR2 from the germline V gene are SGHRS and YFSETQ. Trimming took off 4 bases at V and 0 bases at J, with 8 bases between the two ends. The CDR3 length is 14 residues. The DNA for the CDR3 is TGCGCCAGCAGCCCGACAAGAGCCAAAAACATTCAGTACTTC. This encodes CASSPTRAKNIQYF.

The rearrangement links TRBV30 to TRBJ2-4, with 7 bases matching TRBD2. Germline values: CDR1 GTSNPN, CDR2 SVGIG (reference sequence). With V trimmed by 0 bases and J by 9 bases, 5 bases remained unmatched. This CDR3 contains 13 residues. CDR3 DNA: TGTGCCTGGAGTGTAGCGGGGTACGGCATTCAGTACTTC. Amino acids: CAWSVAGYGIQYF.

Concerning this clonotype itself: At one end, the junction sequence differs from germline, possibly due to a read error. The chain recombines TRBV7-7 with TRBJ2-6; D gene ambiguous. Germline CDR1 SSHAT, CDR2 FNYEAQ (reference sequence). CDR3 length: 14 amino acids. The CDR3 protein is CASSQNSGANVLTF. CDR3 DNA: TGTGCTAGCAGCCAAAACTCTGGGGCCAACGTCCTGACTTTC.

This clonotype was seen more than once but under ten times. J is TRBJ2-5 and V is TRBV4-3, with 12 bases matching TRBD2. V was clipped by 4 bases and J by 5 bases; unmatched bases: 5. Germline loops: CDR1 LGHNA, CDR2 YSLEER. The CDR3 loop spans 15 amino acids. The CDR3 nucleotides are TGCGCCAGCAGCCTAAGGACTAGCGGGGCGGAGACCCAGTACTTC. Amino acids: CASSLRTSGAETQYF.

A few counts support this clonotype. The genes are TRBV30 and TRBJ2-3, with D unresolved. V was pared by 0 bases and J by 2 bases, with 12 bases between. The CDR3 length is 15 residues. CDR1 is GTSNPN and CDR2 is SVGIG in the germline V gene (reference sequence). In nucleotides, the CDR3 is TGTGCCTGGAGTGTCTCGGGCAGATCCACAGATACGCAGTATTTT. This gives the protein CAWSVSGRSTDTQYF.

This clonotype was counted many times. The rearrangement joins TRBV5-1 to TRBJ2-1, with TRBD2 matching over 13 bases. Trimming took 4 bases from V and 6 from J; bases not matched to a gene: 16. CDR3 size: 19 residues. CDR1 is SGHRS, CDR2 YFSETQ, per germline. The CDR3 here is CASSPRTSGSVGESNEQFF. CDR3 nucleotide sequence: TGCGCCAGCAGCCCCCGGACTAGCGGGAGTGTCGGCGAGAGCAATGAGCAGTTCTTC.

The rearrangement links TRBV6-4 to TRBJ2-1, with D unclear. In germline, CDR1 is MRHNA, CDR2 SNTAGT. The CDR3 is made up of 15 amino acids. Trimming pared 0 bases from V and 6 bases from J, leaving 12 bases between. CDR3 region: CASSDSPAAFNEQFF. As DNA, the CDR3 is TGTGCCAGCAGTGACTCTCCTGCTGCATTCAATGAGCAGTTCTTC.

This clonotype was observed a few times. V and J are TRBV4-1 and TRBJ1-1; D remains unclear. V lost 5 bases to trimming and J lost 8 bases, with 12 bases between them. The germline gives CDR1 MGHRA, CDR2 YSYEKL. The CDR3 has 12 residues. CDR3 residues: CASSVPRREAFF. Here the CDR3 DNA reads TGCGCCAGCAGCGTGCCCCGTCGAGAAGCTTTCTTT.

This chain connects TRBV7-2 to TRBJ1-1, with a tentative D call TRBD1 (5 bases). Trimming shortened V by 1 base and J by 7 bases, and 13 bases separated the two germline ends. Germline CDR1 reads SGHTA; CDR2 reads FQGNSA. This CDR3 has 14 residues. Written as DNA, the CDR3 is TGTGCCAGCAGCTTAGGGGCAGGGAGGCATGAAGCTTTCTTT. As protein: CASSLGAGRHEAFF.

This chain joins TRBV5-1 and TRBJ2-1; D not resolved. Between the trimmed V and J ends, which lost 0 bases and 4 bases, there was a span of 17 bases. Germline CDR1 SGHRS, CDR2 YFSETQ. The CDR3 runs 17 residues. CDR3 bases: TGCGCCAGCAGCTTGGTGCCGGTCCAGACCCTATACAATGAGCAGTTCTTC. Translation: CASSLVPVQTLYNEQFF.